These 31 T cell receptor beta chains were sequenced from one sample in a study of blood T cells in healthy people across ages. Then a second PCR, running about 6 to 11 cycles, was carried out with a sample-barcoded 5' primer and a J-beta primer mix. MiXCR, applied by TCRdb to the 5' RACE reads, yields one record per CDR3 protein. The table records approximately 940,000 distinct CDR3 sequences, roughly 50% of them present only once. Source material: blood. The receptors derive from a man aged 25 to 40 in good health.

This clonotype was seen a handful of times. The chain uses TRBV7-2 and TRBJ2-3; no definite D call. CDR1 is SGHTA and CDR2 is FQGNSA in the germline V gene. The CDR3 runs to 15 residues. Trimming took off 3 bases at V and 1 base at J, with 11 bases between the two ends. The CDR3 DNA reads as TGTGCCAGCAGCTTTTTTAACGACGGCACAGATACGCAGTATTTT. Its translation is CASSFFNDGTDTQYF.

This sequence joins TRBV7-2 and TRBJ2-7; D is uncertain. V gave up 6 bases and J gave up 2 bases, with 8 bases separating them. The CDR3 totals 12 residues. Germline CDR1 reads SGHTA; CDR2 reads FQGNSA. DNA of the CDR3: TGTGCCAGCAGATCTCCCACCTACGAGCAGTACTTC. It encodes CASRSPTYEQYF.

The genes are TRBV5-1 and TRBJ2-1; 16 positions agree with TRBD2. CDR1 is SGHRS and CDR2 is YFSETQ in the germline V gene. This CDR3 comprises 19 residues. The V gene end was trimmed by 5 bases and the J gene end by 4 bases; junction bases not matched to a gene: 12. CDR3 DNA: TGCGCCAGCAGAATGACCGGGACTAGCGGGGGGGTGGGTTACAATGAGCAGTTCTTC. Translation gives CASRMTGTSGGVGYNEQFF. Full variable domain (remainder filled in from reference TRBV5-1 and TRBJ2-1): KAGVTQTPRYLIKTRGQQVTLSCSPISGHRSVSWYQQTPGQGLQFLFEYFSETQRNKGNFPGRFSGRQFSNSRSEMNVSTLELGDSALYLCASRMTGTSGGVGYNEQFFGPGTRLTVL.

The table lists this clonotype with a count of one. The gene calls are TRBV2 and TRBJ2-2, with 7 bases aligning to TRBD1. The CDR3 covers 13 residues. Losses at the gene ends were 7 bases for V and 3 bases for J; bases not matched to a gene: 2. Germline values: CDR1 SNHLY, CDR2 FYNNEI. CDR3 protein: CASNRGHTGELFF. In DNA form, the CDR3 reads TGTGCCAGCAACAGGGGACACACCGGGGAGCTGTTTTTT.

The CDR3 region has the DNA TGCAGTGCTATAGAGATCAGGGGGCAGGCAGATACGCAGTATTTT. Translating it yields CSAIEIRGQADTQYF. J is TRBJ2-3 and V is TRBV20-1; 8 nucleotides agree with TRBD1. Per germline, CDR1 DFQATT and CDR2 SNEGSKA (reference sequence). The V and J ends lost 4 bases and 4 bases, in that order; junction bases with no gene match: 10. The CDR3 length is 15 residues.

This chain links TRBV7-9 with TRBJ1-1; tentatively, D is TRBD1 (5 bases). The CDR3 totals 14 residues. Trimming stripped 0 bases from V and 3 bases from J, with 8 bases between. In germline, CDR1 is SEHNR, CDR2 FQNEAQ (reference sequence). CDR3 bases: TGTGCCAGCAGCTTAGCTCTCAGGGACACTGAAGCTTTCTTT. This sequence encodes CASSLALRDTEAFF.

This clonotype was seen a handful of times. The chain links TRBV9 to TRBJ1-6; tentatively, D is TRBD1 (6 bases). The CDR3 totals 16 residues. Germline V gene lookup returns CDR1 SGDLS and CDR2 YYNGEE. With 0 bases removed from V and 0 bases from J, the gap between germline ends came to 7 bases. This CDR3 reads CASSVEGDSYNSPLHF. The CDR3 region has the DNA TGTGCCAGCAGCGTAGAGGGGGACTCCTATAATTCACCCCTCCACTTT.

In its sample, this clonotype was seen a few times. The V call is TRBV4-1, the J call TRBJ2-7; 7 nucleotides match TRBD2. Germline V gene data show CDR1 as MGHRA and CDR2 as YSYEKL. V was clipped by 1 base and J by 0 bases; unmatched bases: 0. This CDR3 contains 14 residues. The CDR3 nucleotides read TGCGCCAGCAGCCAAGGGACTAGCTCCTACGAGCAGTACTTC. Translation: CASSQGTSSYEQYF.

This chain's CDR3 is CASSQAVGQVSATNEKLFF. The CDR3 nucleotides are TGTGCCAGCAGCCAAGCAGTGGGACAGGTATCTGCAACTAATGAAAAACTGTTTTTT. This chain connects TRBV7-6 to TRBJ1-4; TRBD1 agrees at 8 bases. There are 19 residues in the CDR3. Germline values: CDR1 SGHVS, CDR2 FNYEAQ. V shed 5 bases and J 0 bases; nucleotides not matched to a gene: 14.

The rearrangement uses TRBV2 and TRBJ1-2; 9 bases match TRBD1. The V gene end was trimmed by 7 bases and the J gene end by 4 bases; junction bases not matched to a gene: 7. Germline CDR1 reads SNHLY; CDR2 reads FYNNEI. The CDR3 runs 14 residues. The CDR3 is CASINRGRSYGYTF. The CDR3 DNA follows: TGTGCCAGCATCAACAGGGGGCGTAGCTATGGCTACACCTTC.

This chain uses TRBV7-9 with TRBJ1-2; no clear D gene. In germline, CDR1 is SEHNR, CDR2 FQNEAQ (reference sequence). The CDR3 runs to 13 residues. V was clipped by 3 bases and J by 6 bases, with 11 bases between them. DNA of the CDR3: TGTGCCAGCAGCTTTACCGCAGCCCATGGCTACACCTTC. Encoded protein: CASSFTAAHGYTF.

This clonotype has a handful of counts. The CDR3 DNA follows: TGTGCCAGCAGCTACGAACGGGGATGGGAGCAGTACTTC. Protein: CASSYERGWEQYF. The V call is TRBV11-2, the J call TRBJ2-5, with a tentative D call TRBD2 (5 bases). This CDR3 has 13 residues. V was cut by 4 bases and J by 11 bases, with 17 bases left in between. Germline V lookup: CDR1 SGHAT, CDR2 FQNNGV.

The table lists this clonotype with a few counts. The chain joins TRBV29-1 to TRBJ2-7, with D perhaps given as TRBD1 or TRBD2 (5 bases each). V lost 7 bases and J lost 3, with 13 bases in between. CDR1 SQVTM and CDR2 ANQGSEA come from the germline V gene. The CDR3 length is 12 residues. The CDR3 region has the DNA TGCAGCGGCCGGGACGGAGACTACGAGCAGTACTTC. It encodes CSGRDGDYEQYF.

This clonotype was found many times. This may stem from a read error, because a much larger clone lies one nucleotide away. J is TRBJ2-7 and V is TRBV20-1; TRBD2 aligns across 8 bases. The CDR3 sequence is 16 residues long. Germline values: CDR1 DFQATT, CDR2 SNEGSKA (reference sequence). With 0 bases clipped from V and 0 bases from J, the junction kept 7 bases outside the gene matches. This CDR3 is CSARDFVAGPSYEQYF. In nucleotides, the CDR3 is TGCAGTGCTAGAGACTTTGTAGCGGGGCCCTCCTACGAGCAGTACTTC.

The rearrangement links TRBV11-2 to TRBJ1-5; D not resolved. Trimming removed 1 base at V and 7 bases at J, with 8 bases between. Germline V CDR1 and CDR2: SGHAT, FQNNGV. The CDR3 is 13 residues long. This chain's CDR3 is CASSLVEQQPQHF. CDR3 sequence (DNA): TGTGCCAGCAGCTTAGTAGAACAGCAGCCCCAGCATTTT. Complete variable domain (other parts from reference TRBV11-2 and TRBJ1-5): EAGVAQSPRYKIIEKRQSVAFWCNPISGHATLYWYQQILGQGPKLLIQFQNNGVVDDSQLPKDRFSAERLKGVDSTLKIQPAKLEDSAVYLCASSLVEQQPQHFGDGTRLSIL.

This clonotype occurred a few times. The chain carries TRBV20-1 and TRBJ2-1; D gene uncertain. Germline assignment: CDR1 DFQATT and CDR2 SNEGSKA (reference sequence). CDR3 length: 12 residues. V was clipped by 6 bases and J by 10 bases, with 16 bases between them. CDR3 coding DNA: TGCAGTGCCAGATGGCGGCTTGGCGAGCAGTTCTTC. This translates into CSARWRLGEQFF.

The CDR3 here is CASSQDRYREQYF. CDR3 nucleotides: TGTGCCAGCAGCCAAGATCGGTACAGGGAGCAGTACTTC. This chain uses TRBV14 with TRBJ2-7; D may be TRBD1 (5 bases). V lost 0 bases and J 7 bases, leaving 10 bases between the germline ends. Per the germline V gene, CDR1 is SGHDN and CDR2 is FVKESK. There are 13 residues in the CDR3.

The rearrangement links TRBV5-1 to TRBJ1-6; possible D gene TRBD1, 5 bases. The CDR3 runs to 15 residues. V was clipped by 5 bases and J by 6 bases, with 15 bases between them. Per the germline V gene, CDR1 is SGHRS and CDR2 is YFSETQ. DNA of the CDR3: TGCGCCAGCAGACCTGGGACCGACAGTAATTCACCCCTCCACTTT. Translated: CASRPGTDSNSPLHF.

This clonotype appeared a few times. This may come from a read error, since a much larger clone is one base off. The J gene is TRBJ2-1, the V gene TRBV7-4, with D tentatively TRBD2 (5 bases). CDR1 SGHVT and CDR2 SQSDAQ come from the germline V gene. The CDR3 spans 14 residues. V lost 5 bases and J lost 8, with 16 bases in between. The CDR3 spells CASSVPPSSDEQFF. DNA of the CDR3: TGTGCCAGCAGCGTACCTCCTAGCTCTGATGAGCAGTTCTTC.

The gene calls are TRBV20-1 and TRBJ2-1, with D maybe TRBD1 (5 bases). The CDR3 length is 15 residues. Germline V gene sequence: CDR1 DFQATT, CDR2 SNEGSKA (reference sequence). Trimming left V 6 bases short and J 0 bases short, with 15 bases between. CDR3 bases: TGCAGTGCCACAGGCGAACGTAGCTCCTACAATGAGCAGTTCTTC. This encodes CSATGERSSYNEQFF.

This clonotype has a handful of counts. This rearrangement joins TRBV20-1 to TRBJ1-2, with D tentatively TRBD1 (6 bases). CDR1 is DFQATT and CDR2 is SNEGSKA in the germline V gene (reference sequence). The CDR3 has 14 residues. Deletions cut 6 bases from V and 4 bases from J, with 18 bases between. CDR3 amino acids: CSARGGAKVYGYTF. The CDR3 coding sequence is TGCAGTGCGAGGGGGGGGGCGAAGGTCTATGGCTACACCTTC.

The V gene is TRBV11-2, the J gene TRBJ2-7; 8 nucleotides align to TRBD2. V lost 0 bases, J lost 6 bases, and 10 bases stayed unmatched. The CDR3 runs to 16 residues. CDR1 and CDR2 from the germline V gene are SGHAT and FQNNGV. The CDR3 reads CASSLEAGGALGEQYF. Here the CDR3 DNA reads TGTGCCAGCAGCTTAGAGGCCGGGGGGGCTTTAGGCGAGCAGTACTTC.

The CDR3 DNA is TGTGCCAGCTCACAGGCGAGGGGGAGCTCCTACAATGAGCAGTTCTTC. Protein product: CASSQARGSSYNEQFF. The chain recombines TRBV18 with TRBJ2-1; possibly TRBD1 for D (6 bases). In germline, CDR1 is KGHSH, CDR2 LQKENI. This CDR3 contains 16 residues. V lost 4 bases and J lost 0, with 13 bases in between.

This rearrangement joins TRBV13 to TRBJ1-1; the D is unclear. Germline CDR1 reads PRHDT; CDR2 reads FYEKMQ (reference sequence). This CDR3 has 13 residues. The V end was cut by 5 bases, the J end by 1 base, with 8 bases between. CDR3 nucleotides: TGTGCCAGCAGCCCCGCTGAGAACACTGAAGCTTTCTTT. This translates into CASSPAENTEAFF.

CDR3 loop: CSASEGAGEQYF. CDR3 DNA: TGCAGTGCTAGTGAGGGGGCTGGCGAGCAGTACTTC. This rearrangement joins TRBV20-1 to TRBJ2-7; TRBD1 matches 7 bases. The CDR3 is 12 residues long. Trimming took 3 bases from V and 6 from J; bases not matched to a gene: 5. Germline V gene lookup returns CDR1 DFQATT and CDR2 SNEGSKA (reference sequence).

This clonotype was observed a few times. The chain joins TRBV20-1 to TRBJ2-5; the D gene could be TRBD1 or TRBD2 (5 bases each). The DNA matches TRBJ2-7 better at its end, which makes the J call doubtful. This CDR3 is 15 amino acids long. CDR1 and CDR2 from the germline V gene are DFQATT and SNEGSKA (reference sequence). CDR3 in DNA: TGCAGTGCTAGTGCCCCCGGGGCTTACAGCTCCGAGCAGTACTTC. This gives the protein CSASAPGAYSSEQYF.

This clonotype was counted a few times. The CDR3 is CASSYSGTQGYEQYF. For the CDR3, the DNA is TGTGCCAGCAGCTACTCCGGGACCCAGGGCTACGAGCAGTACTTC. The chain recombines TRBV7-2 with TRBJ2-7; D may match TRBD1 or TRBD2 (5 bases each). The CDR3 is 15 residues long. V gave up 4 bases and J gave up 3 bases, with 16 bases separating them. The germline CDR1 and CDR2 sequences are SGHTA and FQGNSA.

This clonotype was found a few times. The rearrangement joins TRBV11-1 to TRBJ2-1; 12 bases are shared with TRBD1. V lost 5 bases to trimming and J lost 8 bases; unmatched junction nucleotides: 10. The CDR3 is 16 amino acids. The germline V gene has CDR1 SGHAT and CDR2 FQDESV (reference sequence). The CDR3 sequence: CASSESGTGGFYEQFF. The CDR3 nucleotides are TGTGCCAGCAGCGAGTCCGGGACAGGGGGCTTCTATGAGCAGTTCTTC.

V is TRBV28 and J is TRBJ1-5, with 7 bases matching TRBD1. With V trimmed by 6 bases and J by 5 bases, 13 bases remained unmatched. The CDR3 extends over 16 amino acids. The V gene's germline CDR1 is MDHEN and CDR2 SYDVKM. The CDR3 DNA reads as TGTGCCAGCAGGAATAATCGGGACAGCGGGCATCAGCCCCAGCATTTT. Its protein is CASRNNRDSGHQPQHF.

The chain joins TRBV4-2 to TRBJ2-3, with 8 bases that match TRBD1. V lost 5 bases, J lost 5 bases, and 9 bases stayed unmatched. Germline V lookup: CDR1 LGHNA, CDR2 YNFKEQ. The CDR3 length is 15 residues. CDR3 protein: CASSFRGPGEDTQYF. CDR3 DNA sequence: TGTGCCAGCAGCTTCAGGGGGCCCGGAGAAGATACGCAGTATTTT.

The rearrangement links TRBV4-1 to TRBJ2-3; D is perhaps TRBD1 or TRBD2 (5 bases each). Trimming stripped 0 bases from V and 6 bases from J, with 13 bases between. Germline V gene data show CDR1 as MGHRA and CDR2 as YSYEKL. There are 15 residues in the CDR3. CDR3 DNA: TGCGCCAGCAGCCAAGATGGTGGGGGAATGGATACGCAGTATTTT. Translating gives CASSQDGGGMDTQYF.